The clone carrying this T cell receptor (beta chain) was detected ten times or more. The CDR3 loop spans 13 amino acids. Germline V gives CDR1 SQVTM, CDR2 ANQGSEA. The V end was cut by 3 bases, the J end by 5 bases, with 13 bases between. These data belong to a study of T cells in Graves' hyperthyroidism and ophthalmopathy. Researchers took RNA transcripts and amplified the TCR beta CDR3 regions from them. Initially, a first-round RT-PCR of the TCR CDR3 employed the HTBI primer set. TCRdb analysed the multiplex PCR reads with MiXCR anew, one entry per CDR3 protein. The sample holds approximately 600,000 distinct CDR3 sequences, approximately 15% seen once.

Source material: blood. This rearrangement joins TRBV29-1 to TRBJ2-5; no clear D gene. The sequence derives from a woman aged 25 to 39 with Graves' hyperthyroidism that later progressed to Graves' ophthalmopathy. As DNA, the CDR3 is TGCAGCGTTGATGATGGGCAGTGGGAGACCCAGTACTTC. This sequence encodes CSVDDGQWETQYF. Using reference TRBV29-1 and TRBJ2-5 for the parts outside the CDR3, the full variable domain is SAVISQKPSRDICQRGTSLTIQCQVDSQVTMMFWYRQQPGQSLTLIATANQGSEATYESGFVIDKFPISRPNLTFSTLTVSNMSPEDSSIYLCSVDDGQWETQYFGPGTRLLVL.